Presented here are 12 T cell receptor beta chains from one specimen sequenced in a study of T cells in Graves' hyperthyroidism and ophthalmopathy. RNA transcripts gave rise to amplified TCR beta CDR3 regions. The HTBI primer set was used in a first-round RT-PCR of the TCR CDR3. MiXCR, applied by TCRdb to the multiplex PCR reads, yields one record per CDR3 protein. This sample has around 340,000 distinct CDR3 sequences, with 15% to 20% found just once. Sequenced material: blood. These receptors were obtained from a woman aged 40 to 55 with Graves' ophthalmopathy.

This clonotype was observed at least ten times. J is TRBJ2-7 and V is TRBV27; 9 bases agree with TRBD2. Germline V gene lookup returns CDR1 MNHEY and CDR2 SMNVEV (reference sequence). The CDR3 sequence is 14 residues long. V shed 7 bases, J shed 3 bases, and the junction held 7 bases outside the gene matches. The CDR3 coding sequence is TGTGCCAGCAATCTGCGGACTAGCGACTACGAGCAGTACTTC. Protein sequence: CASNLRTSDYEQYF.

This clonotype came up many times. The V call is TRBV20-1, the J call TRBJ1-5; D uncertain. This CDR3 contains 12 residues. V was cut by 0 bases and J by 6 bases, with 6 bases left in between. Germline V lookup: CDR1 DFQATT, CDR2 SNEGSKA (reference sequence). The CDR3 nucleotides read TGCAGTGCTAGAGAGGCGCTTCAGCCCCAGCATTTT. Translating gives CSAREALQPQHF.

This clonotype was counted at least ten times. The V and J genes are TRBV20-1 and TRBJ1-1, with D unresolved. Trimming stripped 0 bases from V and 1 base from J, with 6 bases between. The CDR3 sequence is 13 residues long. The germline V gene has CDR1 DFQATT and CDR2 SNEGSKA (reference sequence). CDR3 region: CSARDGSNTEAFF. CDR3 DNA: TGCAGTGCTAGAGATGGGTCGAACACTGAAGCTTTCTTT.

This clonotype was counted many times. The chain's CDR3 is CASRRTSGSGEQYF. CDR3 nucleotides: TGTGCCAGCAGAAGGACTAGCGGGAGTGGCGAGCAGTACTTC. This rearrangement joins TRBV6-1 to TRBJ2-7; 13 bases agree with TRBD2. This CDR3 has 14 residues. CDR1 is MNHNS, CDR2 SASEGT, per germline. The V gene end was trimmed by 6 bases and the J gene end by 6 bases; junction bases not matched to a gene: 5.

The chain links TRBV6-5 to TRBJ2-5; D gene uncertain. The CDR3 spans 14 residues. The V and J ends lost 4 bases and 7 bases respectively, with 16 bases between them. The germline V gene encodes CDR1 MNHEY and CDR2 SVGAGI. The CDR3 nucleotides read TGTGCCAGCAGTTTGGGGTTAGCAGAAGGGACCCAGTACTTC. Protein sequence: CASSLGLAEGTQYF.

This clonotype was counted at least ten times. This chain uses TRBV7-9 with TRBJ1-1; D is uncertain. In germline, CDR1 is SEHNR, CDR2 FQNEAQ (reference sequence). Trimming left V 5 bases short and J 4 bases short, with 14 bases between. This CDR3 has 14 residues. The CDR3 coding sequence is TGTGCCAGCAGCCTAGATGCGGATGGCACTGAAGCTTTCTTT. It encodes CASSLDADGTEAFF.

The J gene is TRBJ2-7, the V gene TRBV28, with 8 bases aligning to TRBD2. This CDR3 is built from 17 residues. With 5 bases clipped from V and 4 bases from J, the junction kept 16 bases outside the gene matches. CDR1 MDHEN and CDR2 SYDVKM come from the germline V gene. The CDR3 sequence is CASSAPGGVSGRYEQYF. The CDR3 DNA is TGTGCCAGCAGTGCACCCGGGGGGGTTAGCGGGCGGTACGAGCAGTACTTC.

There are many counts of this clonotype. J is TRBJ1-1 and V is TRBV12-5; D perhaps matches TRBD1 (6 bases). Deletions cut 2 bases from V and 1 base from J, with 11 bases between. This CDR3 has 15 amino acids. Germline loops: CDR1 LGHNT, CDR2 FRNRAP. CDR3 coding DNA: TGTGCTAGTGGTTTGCCCAGGGGTACGAACACTGAAGCTTTCTTT. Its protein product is CASGLPRGTNTEAFF.

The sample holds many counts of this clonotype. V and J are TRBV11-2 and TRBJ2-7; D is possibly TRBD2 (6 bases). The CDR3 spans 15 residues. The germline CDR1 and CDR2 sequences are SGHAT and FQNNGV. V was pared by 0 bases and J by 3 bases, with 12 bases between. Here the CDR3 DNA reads TGTGCCAGCAGCTTAGAGGCGGGGCCCAGCTACGAGCAGTACTTC. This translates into CASSLEAGPSYEQYF.

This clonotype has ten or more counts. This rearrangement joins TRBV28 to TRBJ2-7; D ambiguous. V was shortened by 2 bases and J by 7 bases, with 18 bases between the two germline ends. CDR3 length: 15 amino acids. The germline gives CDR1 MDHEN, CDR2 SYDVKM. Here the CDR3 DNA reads TGTGCCAGCAGTTTACGAACCCGGAGTATGGGTGAGCAGTACTTC. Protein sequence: CASSLRTRSMGEQYF.

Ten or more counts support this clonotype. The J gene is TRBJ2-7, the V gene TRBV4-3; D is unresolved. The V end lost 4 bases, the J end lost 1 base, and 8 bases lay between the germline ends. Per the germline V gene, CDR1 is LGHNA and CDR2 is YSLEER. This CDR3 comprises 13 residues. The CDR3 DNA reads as TGCGCCAGCAGCCCTCAGGAGTCCTACGAGCAGTACTTC. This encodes CASSPQESYEQYF.

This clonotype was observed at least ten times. The CDR3 reads CSAPLAPVGEQYF. The CDR3 DNA is TGCAGTGCACCCCTAGCGCCAGTGGGCGAGCAGTACTTC. The chain links TRBV20-1 to TRBJ2-7; tentatively, D is TRBD2 (6 bases). This CDR3 contains 13 residues. V was trimmed by 6 bases and J by 6 bases, leaving 18 bases between them. The germline V gene encodes CDR1 DFQATT and CDR2 SNEGSKA (reference sequence).